This T cell receptor beta chain was recovered during a study of immune evolution from preneoplasia to lung adenocarcinoma. Trimming left V 1 base short and J 0 bases short, with 9 bases between. Germline V CDR1 and CDR2: SGHAT, FQNNGV. The CDR3 spans 16 residues. Repertoires were generated with immunoSEQ multiplex PCR, while TCRdb's copy carries only in-frame clones and drops some. The data show 8,000 to 9,500 clones, 75% to 85% seen once. The chain carries TRBV11-2 and TRBJ1-4; D is unclear. Sequenced sample: FFPE adjacent normal lung tissue. The clonotype comes from a person aged 60-79 years with lung adenocarcinoma. CDR3 bases: TGTGCCAGCAGCTTAGGCCAGTTTGCAACTAATGAAAAACTGTTTTTT. Residues: CASSLGQFATNEKLFF.